This TCR beta chain stems from a study of cytomegalovirus exposure and HLA in healthy donors. Overall study: Genotyping showed about 80% of roughly 400 donors falling in the Caucasian-associated ancestry cluster. Study conclusions and caveats: Common viral pathogens seemed, in a later analysis, to connect with several of the most significant clusters. The authors listed 164 TCR beta chains as cytomegalovirus-associated. Beyond CMV serostatus, there was no information to go on about immune exposure.

A word on this clone: Its antigen is undetermined. The junction differs from germline at one of its ends, possibly a read error.

The PCR made use of 60 Vbeta and 13 Jbeta primers. Some clones are missing from TCRdb's copy, which holds only in-frame ones; the method was immunoSEQ multiplex PCR. The sample lists some 170,000 clones; over 75% were seen once. This CDR3 is built from 12 residues. The V gene's germline CDR1 is SSHAT and CDR2 FNYEAQ (reference sequence). The TCR sequence derives from a man aged 35-49 years in good health and CMV-seropositive. This chain connects TRBV7-7 to TRBJ2-5, with D maybe TRBD1 (6 bases). The sample taken for sequencing was PBMCs. In DNA, the CDR3 is TGTGCTAGCAGCCGCAGGGGAGAGACCCAGTACTTC. Its translation: CASSRRGETQYF.